A single sample gave rise to the 18 T cell receptor beta chains below, sequenced in a study of blood T cell repertoires in COVID-19. The assay was immunoSEQ multiplex PCR, and TCRdb's table has in-frame clones only and misses some. The sample includes a few hundred thousand clones, about 88% seen only once; the top ten take approximately 5%. Sequenced: peripheral blood. These receptors originate from a woman aged 40 to 49 who had recovered from COVID-19.

The gene calls are TRBV27 and TRBJ1-5; 9 bases line up with TRBD1. CDR1 and CDR2 from the germline V gene are MNHEY and SMNVEV (reference sequence). The ends lost 6 bases at V and 6 bases at J; junction bases unmatched: 6. The CDR3 spans 14 residues. The CDR3 region has the DNA TGTGCCAGCAGAGCGACAGGGGGATTTCAGCCCCAGCATTTT. Translated, it gives CASRATGGFQPQHF.

This sequence joins TRBV10-3 and TRBJ2-7; the match to TRBD1 covers 9 bases. Trimming took 5 bases from V and 6 from J; bases not matched to a gene: 2. The germline V gene encodes CDR1 ENHRY and CDR2 SYGVKD. There are 12 residues in the CDR3. The CDR3 nucleotides are TGTGCCATCAGTTGGACAGGGGCCGAGCAGTACGTC. It yields the protein CAISWTGAEQYV.

The chain joins TRBV2 to TRBJ2-1; TRBD2 matches 9 bases. Germline values: CDR1 SNHLY, CDR2 FYNNEI. V dropped 8 bases and J dropped 0; count of bases not matched to a gene: 2. The CDR3 totals 14 residues. In DNA form, the CDR3 reads TGTGCCAGCGGTAGCGGGAGCTCCTACAATGAGCAGTTCTTC. Translated: CASGSGSSYNEQFF. The variable domain in full, completed from reference TRBV2 and TRBJ2-1, reads EPEVTQTPSHQVTQMGQEVILRCVPISNHLYFYWYRQILGQKVEFLVSFYNNEISEKSEIFDDQFSVERPDGSNFTLKIRSTKLEDSAMYFCASGSGSSYNEQFFGPGTRLTVL.

The chain combines TRBV5-6 with TRBJ2-3; D is undetermined. V was cut by 0 bases and J by 2 bases, with 7 bases left in between. In germline, CDR1 is SGHDT, CDR2 YYEEEE. The CDR3 has 14 amino acids. CDR3 protein: CASSLGQNTDTQYF. DNA for the CDR3: TGTGCCAGCAGCTTGGGACAAAACACAGATACGCAGTATTTT.

This chain joins TRBV11-2 and TRBJ1-1; TRBD1 matches at 7 bases. V lost 1 base and J lost 1; bases outside the gene matches: 6. The CDR3 is 16 amino acids. CDR1 is SGHAT, CDR2 FQNNGV, per germline. CDR3 protein: CASSLAGGRGNTEAFF. The DNA of the CDR3 is TGTGCCAGCAGCTTAGCAGGGGGAAGAGGGAACACTGAAGCTTTCTTT.

The rearrangement links TRBV30 to TRBJ2-7, with D maybe TRBD1 (6 bases). Germline CDR1 is GTSNPN and CDR2 is SVGIG (reference sequence). V gave up 1 base and J gave up 3 bases, with 10 bases separating them. CDR3 length equals 13 residues. The CDR3 loop is CAWSGIGGYEQYV. CDR3 in DNA: TGTGCCTGGAGTGGGATAGGGGGCTACGAGCAGTACGTC.

This clone appeared a single time. The V call is TRBV5-1, the J call TRBJ1-1, with D perhaps TRBD1 (6 bases). The germline V and J ends were trimmed by 4 bases and 0 bases, with 10 bases remaining between them. Germline V gene lookup returns CDR1 SGHRS and CDR2 YFSETQ. The CDR3 has 14 residues. The CDR3 DNA reads as TGCGCCAGCAGCCAGACAGGCCTGAACACTGAAGCTTTCTTT. This encodes CASSQTGLNTEAFF. The full variable domain, its missing parts supplied by reference TRBV5-1 and TRBJ1-1, is KAGVTQTPRYLIKTRGQQVTLSCSPISGHRSVSWYQQTPGQGLQFLFEYFSETQRNKGNFPGRFSGRQFSNSRSEMNVSTLELGDSALYLCASSQTGLNTEAFFGQGTRLTVV.

The V gene is TRBV11-2, the J gene TRBJ2-1; TRBD2 matches 10 bases. Germline V CDR1 and CDR2: SGHAT, FQNNGV. The length of the CDR3 is 17 residues. The V segment lost 2 bases and the J segment 4 bases; nucleotides outside the gene matches: 8. The CDR3 protein is CASSLFPGLANYNEQFF. The CDR3 nucleotides read TGTGCCAGCAGCTTATTTCCGGGACTAGCGAATTACAATGAGCAGTTCTTC.

The V gene is TRBV27, the J gene TRBJ1-5; 9 bases map to TRBD1. The CDR3 loop spans 13 amino acids. The germline V gene encodes CDR1 MNHEY and CDR2 SMNVEV (reference sequence). The junction had 3 bases not matched to a gene; V was cut back by 5 bases and J by 7 bases. CDR3 in amino acids: CASSLTGGQPQHF. CDR3 DNA sequence: TGTGCCAGCAGTCTGACAGGGGGGCAGCCCCAGCATTTT.

The chain has TRBV12-3 or TRBV12-4 and TRBJ1-1; D not resolved. This CDR3 has 13 amino acids. Deletions cut 3 bases from V and 4 bases from J, with 9 bases between. CDR3 DNA sequence: TGTGCCAGCAGTTTGCACAGTCCCACTGAAGCTTTCTTT. This gives the protein CASSLHSPTEAFF.

The V gene is TRBV6-2 or TRBV6-3, the J gene TRBJ2-7; 11 nucleotides match TRBD2. CDR3 length equals 15 residues. Germline V CDR1 and CDR2: MNHEY, SVGEGT. The ends lost 5 bases at V and 4 bases at J; junction bases unmatched: 7. In DNA, the CDR3 is TGTGCCAGCAGTGGATCTAGCGGGGGGCTATACGAGCAGTACTTC. Translation gives CASSGSSGGLYEQYF.

V usage is TRBV5-1 and J usage is TRBJ1-2; D is ambiguous. Germline V gene data show CDR1 as SGHRS and CDR2 as YFSETQ. With 3 bases removed from V and 5 bases from J, the gap between germline ends came to 11 bases. This CDR3 is built from 13 residues. The CDR3 reads CASSSDGNYGYTF. The CDR3 DNA reads as TGCGCCAGCAGCTCAGACGGGAATTATGGCTACACCTTC.

This clone appeared once. The CDR3 sequence is CASSLGDSHQPQHF. For the CDR3, the DNA is TGCGCCAGCAGCCTGGGCGACAGCCATCAGCCCCAGCATTTT. V usage is TRBV4-1 and J usage is TRBJ1-5; possibly TRBD1 for D (5 bases). CDR1 is MGHRA, CDR2 YSYEKL, per germline. Between the trimmed V and J ends, which lost 4 bases and 5 bases, there was a span of 12 bases. CDR3 length: 14 residues.

The chain recombines TRBV10-2 with TRBJ1-3; 7 bases are a match to TRBD1. CDR3 length: 14 residues. The J segment lost 0 bases and the V segment lost 6 bases, leaving 2 bases of the junction unmatched. Germline CDR1 is WSHSY and CDR2 is SAAADI. CDR3 region: CASSPGGSGNTIYF. CDR3 coding DNA: TGCGCCAGCAGCCCAGGGGGCTCTGGAAACACCATATATTTT.

The CDR3 sequence: CAISDPSGDQETQYF. CDR3 DNA: TGTGCCATCAGTGACCCTAGCGGGGACCAAGAGACCCAGTACTTC. The V and J genes are TRBV10-3 and TRBJ2-5; 9 bases agree with TRBD2. Unmatched junction bases numbered 2, after V lost 3 bases and J lost 0 bases. The CDR3 length is 15 residues. Germline values: CDR1 ENHRY, CDR2 SYGVKD.

This clone was found once. The chain combines TRBV2 with TRBJ2-7, with 13 bases aligning to TRBD2. The CDR3 consists of 14 residues. V trimming: 6 bases; J trimming: 3 bases; junction bases outside the gene matches: 2. Germline CDR1 reads SNHLY; CDR2 reads FYNNEI. The DNA of the CDR3 is TGTGCCAGCAGCGGACTAGCGGGGGACTACGAGCAGTACTTC. Translated: CASSGLAGDYEQYF. Based on the CDR3 plus reference TRBV2 and TRBJ2-7, the full variable domain is EPEVTQTPSHQVTQMGQEVILRCVPISNHLYFYWYRQILGQKVEFLVSFYNNEISEKSEIFDDQFSVERPDGSNFTLKIRSTKLEDSAMYFCASSGLAGDYEQYFGPGTRLTVT.

The chain recombines TRBV18 with TRBJ1-1, with unresolved D. Trimming cost V 3 bases and J 6 bases, with 8 bases left between them. The CDR3 has 12 residues. Germline-derived CDR1 and CDR2 are KGHSH and LQKENI. The CDR3 here is CASSPYFSEAFF. The DNA of the CDR3 is TGTGCCAGCTCACCCTATTTCTCTGAAGCTTTCTTT.

This clone appeared a few times. The V gene is TRBV19, the J gene TRBJ1-2; possible D gene TRBD1, 5 bases. CDR1 is LNHDA and CDR2 is SQIVND in the germline V gene (reference sequence). Trimming took off 6 bases at V and 3 bases at J, with 11 bases between the two ends. The CDR3 is made up of 13 amino acids. CDR3 sequence: CASSQGIDYGYTF. The CDR3 DNA is TGTGCCAGTAGCCAGGGTATTGACTATGGCTACACCTTC.